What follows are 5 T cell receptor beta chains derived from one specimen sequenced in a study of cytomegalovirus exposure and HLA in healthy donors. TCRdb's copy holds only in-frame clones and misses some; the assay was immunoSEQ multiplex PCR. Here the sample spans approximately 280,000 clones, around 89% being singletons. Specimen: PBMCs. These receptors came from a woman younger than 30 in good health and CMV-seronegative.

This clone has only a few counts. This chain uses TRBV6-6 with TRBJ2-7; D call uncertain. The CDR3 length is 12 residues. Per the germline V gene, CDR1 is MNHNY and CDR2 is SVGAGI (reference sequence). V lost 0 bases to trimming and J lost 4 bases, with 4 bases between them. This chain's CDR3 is CASSYSSYEQYF. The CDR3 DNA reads TGTGCCAGCAGTTACTCGAGTTACGAGCAGTACTTC.

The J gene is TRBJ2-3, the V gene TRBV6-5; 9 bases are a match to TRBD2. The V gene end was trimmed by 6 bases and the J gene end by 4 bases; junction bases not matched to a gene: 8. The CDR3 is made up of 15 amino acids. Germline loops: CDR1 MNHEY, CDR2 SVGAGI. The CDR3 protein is CASSFEEREADTQYF. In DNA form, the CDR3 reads TGTGCCAGCAGCTTCGAGGAGCGGGAGGCAGATACGCAGTATTTT.

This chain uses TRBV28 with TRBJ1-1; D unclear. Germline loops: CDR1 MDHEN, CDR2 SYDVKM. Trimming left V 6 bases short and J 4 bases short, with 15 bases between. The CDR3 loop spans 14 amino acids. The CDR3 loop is CASSTRTEPTEAFF. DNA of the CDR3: TGTGCCAGCAGCACTCGAACAGAACCCACTGAAGCTTTCTTT.

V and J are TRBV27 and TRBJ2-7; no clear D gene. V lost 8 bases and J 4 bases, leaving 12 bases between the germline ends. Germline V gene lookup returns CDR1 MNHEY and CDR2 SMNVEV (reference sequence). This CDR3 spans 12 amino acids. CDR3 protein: CASRGRGYEQYF. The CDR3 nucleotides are TGTGCCAGCCGCGGTAGAGGTTACGAGCAGTACTTC.

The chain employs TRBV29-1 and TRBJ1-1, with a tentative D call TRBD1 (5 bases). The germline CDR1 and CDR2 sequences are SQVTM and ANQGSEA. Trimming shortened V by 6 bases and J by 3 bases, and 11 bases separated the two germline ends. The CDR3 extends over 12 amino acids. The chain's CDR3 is CSVMGPDTEAFF. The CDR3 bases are TGCAGCGTCATGGGGCCAGACACTGAAGCTTTCTTT.